This TCR beta chain was identified during a study of cytomegalovirus exposure and HLA in healthy donors. Across the whole study: Across some 400 genotyped donors, 65% to 90% landed in the Caucasian-associated ancestry cluster.

A multiplex PCR was run with 60 Vbeta primers and 13 Jbeta primers. Data came from immunoSEQ multiplex PCR; TCRdb stores just in-frame clones and leaves some out. This table has about 120,000 clones, 74% appearing once. The CDR3 loop spans 13 amino acids. Germline V gives CDR1 MNHNY, CDR2 SVGAGI (reference sequence). Trimming removed 5 bases from V and 11 bases from J; junction bases left unmatched: 6. With respect to this clone: Its antigen is not known.

The study, taken as a whole, reports: Later work found most CMV-associated TCR beta chains apparently HLA-restricted. There were some V segments, including TRBV6-2 and TRBV6-3, excluded as indistinguishable. Rarity marked most TCR sequences, yet some public TCRs occurred in many donors.

Sequenced: PBMCs. This rearrangement joins TRBV6-6 to TRBJ1-4, with 9 bases lining up with TRBD1. The source is a woman in her 50s in good health and CMV-seropositive. CDR3 region: CASSTGQGRKLFF. The CDR3 coding sequence is TGTGCCAGCAGTACCGGACAGGGGAGGAAACTGTTTTTT.